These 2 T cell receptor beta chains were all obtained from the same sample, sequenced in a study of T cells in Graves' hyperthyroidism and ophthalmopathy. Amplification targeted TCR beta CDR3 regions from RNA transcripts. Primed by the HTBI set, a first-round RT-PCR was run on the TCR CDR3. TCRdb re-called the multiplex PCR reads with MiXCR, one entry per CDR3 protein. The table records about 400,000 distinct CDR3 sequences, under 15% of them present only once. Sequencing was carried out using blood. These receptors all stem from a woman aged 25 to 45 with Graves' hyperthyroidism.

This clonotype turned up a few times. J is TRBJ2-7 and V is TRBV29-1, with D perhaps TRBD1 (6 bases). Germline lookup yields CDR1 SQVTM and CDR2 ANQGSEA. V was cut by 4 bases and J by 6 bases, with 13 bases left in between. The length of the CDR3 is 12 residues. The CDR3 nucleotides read TGCAGCGTTGGTACAGGGTTTAGCGAGCAGTACTTC. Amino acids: CSVGTGFSEQYF.

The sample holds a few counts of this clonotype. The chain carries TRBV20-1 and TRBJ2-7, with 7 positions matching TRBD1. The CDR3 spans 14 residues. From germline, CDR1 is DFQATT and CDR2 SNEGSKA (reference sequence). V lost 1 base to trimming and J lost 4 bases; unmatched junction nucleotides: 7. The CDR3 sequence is CSARVIGGLYEQYF. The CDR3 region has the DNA TGCAGTGCTAGAGTTATAGGGGGCTTATACGAGCAGTACTTC.